This T cell receptor (beta chain) emerged from a study of T-cell memory formation after mild COVID-19. One entry per CDR3 protein results from TCRdb running MiXCR on the 5' RACE reads. There are 550,000 to 700,000 distinct CDR3 sequences in the sample; about a sixth occur only once, and around 13% lies in the top ten. Germline CDR1 MNHEY, CDR2 SVGAGI. This CDR3 is 14 amino acids long. Trimming left V 4 bases short and J 0 bases short, with 9 bases between. This clonotype appeared many times. As yet, its antigen is unknown. Findings and limits, study-wide: A balance of CD4 and CD8 characterized clones contracting day 15 to 85, whereas later expanders leaned CD4+. Clonal second-wave expansions that peaked on day 37 had unconfirmed SARS-CoV-2 specificity. Contracting CD4+ clones lay largely in CM and EM, with CD8+ ones residing in EMRA. Some clones that responded turned up in pre-infection memory, which suggests that cross-reactive memory joined in.

Sample: PBMCs or a T cell subset sorted from them (not recorded which). This chain joins TRBV6-5 and TRBJ1-2; a possible D gene is TRBD1 (5 bases). This clonotype originated in an adult woman who had mild COVID-19 (a few samples of this study predate the infection). Cell type and time point are not known. CDR3 amino acids: CASSSRDSNYGYTF. In nucleotides, the CDR3 is TGTGCCAGCAGTTCCCGGGACTCTAACTATGGCTACACCTTC.